One sample yielded the 10 T cell receptor beta chains listed below, sequenced in a study of blood T cell repertoires in COVID-19 (dated by TCRdb to the early 2020s). Libraries were constructed by the immunoSEQ multiplex PCR assay. As stored in TCRdb, this immuneACCESS dataset retains in-frame rearrangements with V and J assigned. A fraction of the clones does not appear; measured against another copy, unresolved V genes explain less than half of the discrepancy, and the remainder lacks a known reason. Present in this sample are a few hundred thousand clones, around nine tenths of which were seen just once. The ten largest clones take up around 0.88% of the sample. The source material was peripheral blood. The source of these receptors is a man younger than 45 with acute or convalescent COVID-19.

This clone was seen only a few times. The rearrangement uses TRBV2 and TRBJ1-4; D is uncertain. The CDR3 sequence is 15 residues long. V lost 5 bases, J lost 0 bases, and 10 bases lay in between. Germline V CDR1 and CDR2: SNHLY, FYNNEI. CDR3: CASSPGYTTNEKLFF. Here the CDR3 DNA reads TGTGCCAGCAGTCCAGGTTACACAACTAATGAAAAACTGTTTTTT.

The chain has TRBV28 and TRBJ1-6; TRBD1 agrees at 11 bases. The CDR3 loop spans 15 amino acids. Germline-derived CDR1 and CDR2 are MDHEN and SYDVKM. After removal of 5 bases from V and 7 bases from J, the junction contained 4 bases not matched to a gene. In nucleotides, the CDR3 is TGTGCCAGCAGTCCGGGACAGGGGGGGAATTCACCCCTCCACTTT. Translating gives CASSPGQGGNSPLHF.

The V call is TRBV30, the J call TRBJ2-1, with D perhaps matching TRBD1 (6 bases). The V end was cut by 2 bases, the J end by 8 bases, with 10 bases between. The CDR3 runs 12 residues. Germline V gene lookup returns CDR1 GTSNPN and CDR2 SVGIG (reference sequence). The CDR3 coding sequence is TGTGCCTGGAGTAAACAGGGATATGAGCAGTTCTTC. Translation gives CAWSKQGYEQFF. The full variable domain, rest sourced from reference TRBV30 and TRBJ2-1, is SQTIHQWPATLVQPVGSPLSLECTVEGTSNPNLYWYRQAAGRGLQLLFYSVGIGQISSEVPQNLSASRPQDRQFILSSKKLLLSDSGFYLCAWSKQGYEQFFGPGTRLTVL.

The gene calls are TRBV28 and TRBJ2-1, with D possibly matching TRBD1 (6 bases). Germline values: CDR1 MDHEN, CDR2 SYDVKM. The CDR3 length is 14 residues. V gave up 3 bases and J gave up 7 bases, with 13 bases separating them. In DNA form, the CDR3 reads TGTGCCAGCAGTTTGTGGGGGCTGGAGAATGAGCAGTTCTTC. Residues: CASSLWGLENEQFF.

V usage is TRBV9 and J usage is TRBJ2-1; 10 bases agree with TRBD1. V shed 3 bases, J shed 6 bases, and the junction held 6 bases outside the gene matches. CDR3 length: 15 amino acids. Germline V gives CDR1 SGDLS, CDR2 YYNGEE. CDR3 DNA: TGTGCCAGCAGCGCCGACAGGGGGCGCATCAATGAGCAGTTCTTC. Translation: CASSADRGRINEQFF. Supplemented by reference TRBV9 and TRBJ2-1, the full variable domain reads DSGVTQTPKHLITATGQRVTLRCSPRSGDLSVYWYQQSLDQGLQFLIQYYNGEERAKGNILERFSAQQFPDLHSELNLSSLELGDSALYFCASSADRGRINEQFFGPGTRLTVL.

The chain uses TRBV5-1 and TRBJ2-5; 7 nucleotides align to TRBD1. CDR1 and CDR2 from the germline V gene are SGHRS and YFSETQ. The junction had 3 bases not matched to a gene; V was cut back by 4 bases and J by 3 bases. The CDR3 has 13 residues. The CDR3 protein is CASSLGQKETQYF. Written as DNA, the CDR3 is TGCGCCAGCAGCCTGGGACAGAAAGAGACCCAGTACTTC.

This clone has only a few counts. The V and J genes are TRBV5-5 and TRBJ1-1; TRBD1 aligns across 7 bases. This CDR3 is built from 14 residues. Germline values: CDR1 SGHKS, CDR2 YYEKEE (reference sequence). With 4 bases clipped from V and 5 bases from J, the junction kept 8 bases outside the gene matches. CDR3 sequence reads: CASSPTPTGTEAFF. CDR3 coding DNA: TGTGCCAGCAGCCCCACCCCGACAGGGACTGAAGCTTTCTTT.

The chain has TRBV28 and TRBJ1-2; D is undetermined. Per the germline V gene, CDR1 is MDHEN and CDR2 is SYDVKM. This CDR3 is built from 15 residues. V was shortened by 2 bases and J by 4 bases, with 14 bases between the two germline ends. CDR3 nucleotides: TGTGCCAGCAGTTTAAGAGAAGGGCGGGTCTATGGCTACACCTTC. Residues: CASSLREGRVYGYTF.

This clone was picked up a small number of times. J is TRBJ2-5 and V is TRBV29-1; tentatively, D is TRBD2 (5 bases). From germline, CDR1 is SQVTM and CDR2 ANQGSEA. Trimming shortened V by 8 bases and J by 2 bases, and 18 bases separated the two germline ends. The CDR3 covers 14 residues. CDR3 sequence: CSFRGSSGQETQYF. Here the CDR3 DNA reads TGCAGCTTTCGGGGATCGAGTGGGCAAGAGACCCAGTACTTC.

The chain employs TRBV9 and TRBJ2-4; D unresolved. Trimming removed 0 bases at V and 9 bases at J, with 10 bases between. Germline V gene data show CDR1 as SGDLS and CDR2 as YYNGEE. CDR3 length equals 13 residues. CDR3 in amino acids: CASSVAPSGIQYF. DNA for the CDR3: TGTGCCAGCAGCGTAGCCCCGTCGGGCATTCAGTACTTC.